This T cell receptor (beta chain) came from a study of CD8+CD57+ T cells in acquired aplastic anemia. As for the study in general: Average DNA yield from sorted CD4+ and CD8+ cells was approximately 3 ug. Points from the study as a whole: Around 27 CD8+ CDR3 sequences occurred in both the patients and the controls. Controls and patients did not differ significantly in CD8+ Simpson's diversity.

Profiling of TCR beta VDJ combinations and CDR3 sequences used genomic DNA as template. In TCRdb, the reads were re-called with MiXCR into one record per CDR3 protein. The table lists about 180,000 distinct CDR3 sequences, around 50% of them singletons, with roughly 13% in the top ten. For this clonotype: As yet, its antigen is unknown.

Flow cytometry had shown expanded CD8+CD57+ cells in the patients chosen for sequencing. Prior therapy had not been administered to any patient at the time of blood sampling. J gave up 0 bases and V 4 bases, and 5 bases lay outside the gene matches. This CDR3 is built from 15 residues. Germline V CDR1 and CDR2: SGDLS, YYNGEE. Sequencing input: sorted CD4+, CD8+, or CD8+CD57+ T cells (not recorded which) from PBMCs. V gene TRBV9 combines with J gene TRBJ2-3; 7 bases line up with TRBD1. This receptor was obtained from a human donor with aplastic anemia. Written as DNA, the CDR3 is TGTGCCAGCAGCTCGGGACAGATAAGCACAGATACGCAGTATTTT. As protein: CASSSGQISTDTQYF. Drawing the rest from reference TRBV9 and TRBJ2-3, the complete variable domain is DSGVTQTPKHLITATGQRVTLRCSPRSGDLSVYWYQQSLDQGLQFLIQYYNGEERAKGNILERFSAQQFPDLHSELNLSSLELGDSALYFCASSSGQISTDTQYFGPGTRLTVL.